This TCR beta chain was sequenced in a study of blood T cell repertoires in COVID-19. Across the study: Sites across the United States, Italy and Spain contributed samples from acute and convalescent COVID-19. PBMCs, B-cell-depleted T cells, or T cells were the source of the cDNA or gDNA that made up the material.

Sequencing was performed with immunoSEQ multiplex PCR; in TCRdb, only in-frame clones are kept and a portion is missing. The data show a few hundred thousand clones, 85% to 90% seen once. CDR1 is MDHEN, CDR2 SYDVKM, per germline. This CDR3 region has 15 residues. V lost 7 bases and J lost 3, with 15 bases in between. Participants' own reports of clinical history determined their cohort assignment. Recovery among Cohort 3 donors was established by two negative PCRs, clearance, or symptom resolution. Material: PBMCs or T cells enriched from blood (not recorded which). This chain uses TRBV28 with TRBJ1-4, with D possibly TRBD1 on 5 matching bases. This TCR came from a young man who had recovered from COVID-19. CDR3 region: CASIETGGANEKLFF. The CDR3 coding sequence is TGTGCCAGCATCGAGACGGGAGGGGCTAATGAAAAACTGTTTTTT. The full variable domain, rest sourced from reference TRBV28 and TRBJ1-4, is DVKVTQSSRYLVKRTGEKVFLECVQDMDHENMFWYRQDPGLGLRLIYFSYDVKMKEKGDIPEGYSVSREKKERFSLILESASTNQTSMYLCASIETGGANEKLFFGSGTQLSVL.